These 18 T cell receptor beta chains originate from one sample sequenced in a study of CD8+ T cells in alopecia areata listed by TCRdb under 2018. Library preparation was by the immunoSEQ multiplex PCR assay. For TCR sequencing, RNA was extracted from every sample and reverse transcribed into cDNA to serve as template. TCRdb mirrors the immuneACCESS table, restricted to in-frame sequences. Some clones are absent from its copies; in checked studies, under half trace to an unresolved V gene, and the reason for the others is unknown. This sample gives 150,000 to 200,000 clones in total; roughly 60% of them show up just once. The biggest ten clones account for about 1.3% of the sample. The treatment or condition label for this specimen denotes: oral pan-JAK inhibitor, 5-10 mg twice daily. The material sequenced was CD4+ T cells sorted from blood, taken around week 50, from a patient treated with tofacitinib. The receptors were gathered from a human donor with alopecia areata.

The rearrangement joins TRBV9 to TRBJ2-2, with 10 bases aligning to TRBD2. Trimming removed 1 base from V and 0 bases from J; junction bases left unmatched: 6. CDR3 length: 18 residues. Germline-derived CDR1 and CDR2 are SGDLS and YYNGEE. The CDR3 DNA reads as TGTGCCAGCAGCGTACTAGCGGGGGTTACCGCGAACACCGGGGAGCTGTTTTTT. Protein: CASSVLAGVTANTGELFF.

This chain links TRBV9 with TRBJ2-3; 7 bases match TRBD2. The germline V gene encodes CDR1 SGDLS and CDR2 YYNGEE. V was pared by 1 base and J by 1 base, with 3 bases of the junction left unmatched. CDR3 length equals 15 residues. The CDR3 here is CASSVPLAGTDTQYF. For the CDR3, the DNA is TGTGCCAGCAGCGTACCCCTAGCGGGCACAGATACGCAGTATTTT.

This clone was counted only a few times. The J gene is TRBJ1-1, the V gene TRBV29-1; tentatively, D is TRBD1 (5 bases). Germline loops: CDR1 SQVTM, CDR2 ANQGSEA. The CDR3 is 14 amino acids. V lost 1 base and J lost 6, with 15 bases in between. The CDR3 nucleotides are TGCAGCGTTGAAGCTGAACGAATGGGGGCTGAAGCTTTCTTT. It codes for CSVEAERMGAEAFF.

The rearrangement uses TRBV2 and TRBJ2-5; TRBD2 aligns across 9 bases. CDR1 is SNHLY and CDR2 is FYNNEI in the germline V gene. CDR3 size: 15 residues. The ends lost 5 bases at V and 4 bases at J; junction bases unmatched: 8. Here the CDR3 reads CASSLIAGAGETQYF. The DNA of the CDR3 is TGTGCCAGCAGTTTGATAGCGGGGGCGGGAGAGACCCAGTACTTC.

The V gene is TRBV9, the J gene TRBJ2-2; D unclear. Germline CDR1 reads SGDLS; CDR2 reads YYNGEE. This CDR3 has 14 residues. V was cut by 1 base and J by 9 bases, with 13 bases left in between. CDR3 in DNA: TGTGCCAGCAGCGTACTAGATATCCCTCGGGAGCTGTTTTTT. Translation: CASSVLDIPRELFF.

The table lists this clone with a few counts. V and J are TRBV7-8 and TRBJ1-2; TRBD1 might be the D (5 bases). The CDR3 has 14 amino acids. Germline values: CDR1 SGHVS, CDR2 FQNEAQ. V was pared by 8 bases and J by 2 bases, with 15 bases between. CDR3: CASGTKEFNYGYTF. The CDR3 region has the DNA TGTGCCAGCGGGACGAAGGAATTCAACTATGGCTACACCTTC.

The chain combines TRBV21-1 with TRBJ2-7; TRBD1 is the table's D call, not checked against the DNA. TRBV21-1 is an annotated pseudogene. There are 14 residues in the CDR3. DNA for the CDR3: TGTGCCAGCAGCAAACAGGGACACCGATACGAGCAGTACTTC. The encoded protein is CASSKQGHRYEQYF.

The chain has TRBV6-5 and TRBJ2-6; possible D gene TRBD1, 6 bases. Germline loops: CDR1 MNHEY, CDR2 SVGAGI. V was pared by 6 bases and J by 2 bases, with 11 bases between. This CDR3 is built from 15 residues. CDR3 loop: CASRRTDTGANVLTF. Here the CDR3 DNA reads TGTGCCAGCAGGAGGACAGATACTGGGGCCAACGTCCTGACTTTC.

The rearrangement joins TRBV29-1 to TRBJ2-3; D unresolved. Germline values: CDR1 SQVTM, CDR2 ANQGSEA. CDR3 size: 14 residues. The CDR3 is CSFSAPGGTDTQYF. CDR3 bases: TGCAGTTTTTCGGCCCCGGGTGGTACAGATACGCAGTATTTT.

Ten or more counts support this clone. In DNA, the CDR3 is TGTGCCAGCAGTTCGCCCAGGATCACAGATACGCAGTATTTT. Its translation: CASSSPRITDTQYF. The chain is built from TRBV6-6 and TRBJ2-3; D not resolved. Trimming stripped 4 bases from V and 2 bases from J, with 10 bases between. From germline, CDR1 is MNHNY and CDR2 SVGAGI (reference sequence). The length of the CDR3 is 14 residues.

This chain links TRBV7-9 with TRBJ2-6; D might be TRBD2 (6 bases). The CDR3 is 17 amino acids. In germline, CDR1 is SEHNR, CDR2 FQNEAQ (reference sequence). Deletions cut 5 bases from V and 0 bases from J, with 14 bases between. The CDR3 DNA reads as TGTGCCAGCAGCCAAACAGCGGGTGCCTCTGGGGCCAACGTCCTGACTTTC. Its translation is CASSQTAGASGANVLTF.

This clone was seen a few times. The J gene is TRBJ2-6, the V gene TRBV4-3; D is uncertain. The germline gives CDR1 LGHNA, CDR2 YSLEER. Trimming left V 0 bases short and J 4 bases short, with 4 bases between. The CDR3 is made up of 14 amino acids. CDR3 sequence: CASSQDWGANVLTF. CDR3 DNA: TGCGCCAGCAGCCAAGATTGGGGGGCCAACGTCCTGACTTTC.

The rearrangement uses TRBV11-3 and TRBJ1-2; D not resolved. The V and J ends lost 4 bases and 0 bases respectively, with 9 bases between them. The CDR3 has 14 amino acids. Germline values: CDR1 SGHNT, CDR2 YENEEA. CDR3 loop: CASSSLGANYGYTF. The CDR3 nucleotides read TGTGCCAGCAGCTCCCTCGGCGCTAACTATGGCTACACCTTC.

This clone turned up a few times. CDR3 sequence (DNA): TGTGCCAGCAGCTTAGTCCCACAGGTGAACACTGAAGCTTTCTTT. Amino acid sequence: CASSLVPQVNTEAFF. The chain couples TRBV7-9 to TRBJ1-1; possible D gene TRBD1, 5 bases. V lost 1 base, J lost 0 bases, and 9 bases lay in between. Looked up from germline, CDR1 is SEHNR and CDR2 is FQNEAQ (reference sequence). This CDR3 spans 15 amino acids.

The rearrangement joins TRBV2 to TRBJ2-3; D may match TRBD1 or TRBD2 (5 bases each). Germline lookup yields CDR1 SNHLY and CDR2 FYNNEI. The V gene lost 0 bases and the J gene lost 2 bases, with 18 bases spanning the gap. The CDR3 spans 18 residues. The DNA for the CDR3 is TGTGCCAGCAGTGAAGCGCTGGGGCTCTCGAGGGACACAGATACGCAGTATTTT. Protein product: CASSEALGLSRDTDTQYF.

This chain links TRBV30 with TRBJ1-2, with 7 bases identical to TRBD1. With 2 bases clipped from V and 3 bases from J, the junction kept 12 bases outside the gene matches. In germline, CDR1 is GTSNPN, CDR2 SVGIG (reference sequence). CDR3 length: 16 residues. CDR3 protein: CAWSRQGYALDYGYTF. The CDR3 DNA reads TGTGCCTGGAGTCGACAGGGCTATGCTTTGGACTATGGCTACACCTTC.

V usage is TRBV5-1 and J usage is TRBJ2-3; 8 nucleotides line up with TRBD2. This CDR3 spans 15 amino acids. Germline CDR1 and CDR2: SGHRS and YFSETQ. V trimming: 0 bases; J trimming: 4 bases; junction bases outside the gene matches: 4. The CDR3 DNA reads as TGCGCCAGCAGCTTGGCCTCGCGGGGGGCAGATACGCAGTATTTT. Translating gives CASSLASRGADTQYF. The full variable domain, completed using reference TRBV5-1 and TRBJ2-3, is KAGVTQTPRYLIKTRGQQVTLSCSPISGHRSVSWYQQTPGQGLQFLFEYFSETQRNKGNFPGRFSGRQFSNSRSEMNVSTLELGDSALYLCASSLASRGADTQYFGPGTRLTVL.

This clone was picked up a small number of times. This chain joins TRBV29-1 and TRBJ2-7; TRBD2 might be the D (5 bases). Germline V gene data show CDR1 as SQVTM and CDR2 as ANQGSEA. The ends were cut back, 4 bases at V and 3 bases at J, with 7 bases in the middle. This CDR3 comprises 11 residues. CDR3 sequence reads: CSVAGNYEQYF. The DNA of the CDR3 is TGCAGCGTTGCCGGGAACTACGAGCAGTACTTC.